The entry that follows covers one TCR beta chain sequence. These data come from a study of sequential checkpoint blockade in melanoma. Study as a whole: Each arm's sequence ended with maintenance nivolumab. Matched biopsies came pretreatment and at week 13 for approximately 20 patients.

Germline values: CDR1 SGHRS, CDR2 YFSETQ. This CDR3 has 15 residues. With 0 bases clipped from V and 8 bases from J, the junction kept 7 bases outside the gene matches. Treatment here: randomized to nivolumab then ipilimumab (arm A) or the reverse (arm B). Measured with immunoSEQ multiplex PCR; TCRdb has only the in-frame clones, and not every one. Of approximately 20,000 clones in the sample, over 60% were seen once. The rearrangement joins TRBV5-1 to TRBJ1-2; 10 bases line up with TRBD1. The sample here was tumor tissue (inferred from file names), taken from a patient given nivolumab and ipilimumab in sequence. This clonotype was sampled from a human donor with melanoma. This CDR3 is CASSLAGTGVWGYTF. As DNA, the CDR3 is TGCGCCAGCAGCTTGGCCGGGACAGGGGTATGGGGCTACACCTTC.